This is a list of T cell receptor beta chains from one sample in a study of blood T cells in healthy people across ages. In TCRdb, the 5' RACE reads were re-called with MiXCR into one record per CDR3 protein. The repertoire holds about 1.6 million distinct CDR3 sequences, with about 32% as singletons. The sample taken for sequencing was blood. The receptors stem from a woman in her thirties in good health. The CDR3 runs from the conserved cysteine through the conserved F or W. The D gene is left open where the match is weak. Clone size is stated in some rows and not others, as once, few, many or a class when expanded.

TRBD2	.	TRBV11-2	TRBJ2-1	CASSLGLLAGGKETQFF	TGTGCCAGCAGCTTAGGGCTTCTAGCGGGGGGAAAAGAGACCCAGTTCTTC
.	.	TRBV14	TRBJ2-3	CANSPLGGLTDTQYF	TGTGCCAACAGCCCCCTCGGGGGCCTCACAGATACGCAGTATTTT
.	.	TRBV6-5	TRBJ1-2	CASRRDGNNYGYTF	TGTGCCAGCAGAAGGGACGGGAATAACTATGGCTACACCTTC
TRBD1	.	TRBV7-6	TRBJ2-5	CASSSRGGTGILSETQYF	TGTGCCAGCAGCTCCAGAGGCGGGACAGGGATTCTCTCGGAGACCCAGTACTTC
TRBD1	.	TRBV10-1	TRBJ1-1	CASSERDRGRWTEAFF	TGCGCCAGCAGTGAGCGGGACAGGGGACGTTGGACTGAAGCTTTCTTT
TRBD1	once	TRBV2	TRBJ1-6	CASSFSGQGRSPLHF	TGTGCCAGCAGCTTCTCAGGACAGGGCAGGTCACCCCTCCACTTT
TRBD1	few	TRBV12-3/TRBV12-4	TRBJ2-7	CASRLTGAGEQYF	TGTGCCAGCAGGCTGACAGGGGCGGGAGAGCAGTACTTC
TRBD2	.	TRBV28	TRBJ2-1	CASSLEEREYNEQFF	TGTGCCAGCAGCCTCGAGGAGCGGGAGTACAATGAGCAGTTCTTC
.	.	TRBV19	TRBJ1-2	CASSIVAAPSTRGYTF	TGTGCCAGTAGTATAGTGGCAGCCCCCTCCACGCGCGGCTACACCTTC
.	.	TRBV20-1	TRBJ2-7	CSASPLGGSYEQYF	TGCAGTGCTAGCCCTTTGGGCGGGTCCTACGAGCAGTACTTC
.	.	TRBV20-1	TRBJ2-5	CSARPFARETQYF	TGCAGTGCTAGGCCCTTCGCCAGAGAGACCCAGTACTTC
TRBD1	.	TRBV12-3/TRBV12-4	TRBJ2-7	CGSSPTGNSYEQYF	TGTGGCAGCAGTCCGACAGGGAACTCCTACGAGCAGTACTTC
.	few	TRBV13	TRBJ1-1	CASSLLKEDTEAFF	TGTGCCAGCAGCTTATTAAAGGAGGACACTGAAGCTTTCTTT
.	.	TRBV4-1	TRBJ1-1	CASSQEIVMNTEAFF	TGCGCCAGCAGCCAAGAAATCGTCATGAACACTGAAGCTTTCTTT
TRBD2	few	TRBV5-6	TRBJ2-1	CASSFGAGGPNEQFF	TGTGCCAGCAGCTTTGGAGCGGGAGGGCCTAATGAGCAGTTCTTC
TRBD2	.	TRBV3-1	TRBJ2-3	CASSQLGREGRRDTQYF	TGTGCCAGCAGCCAACTCGGGAGGGAGGGCCGTAGAGATACGCAGTATTTT
TRBD2	.	TRBV5-1	TRBJ2-1	CASSSEPAGGNEQFF	TGCGCCAGCAGCTCCGAGCCAGCGGGAGGCAATGAGCAGTTCTTC
TRBD2	many	TRBV27	TRBJ2-3	CASSLGAGGDTQYF	TGTGCCAGCAGTTTAGGGGCGGGGGGCGATACGCAGTATTTT
TRBD1	few	TRBV6-1	TRBJ1-1	CASIPGGGTEAFF	TGTGCCAGCATTCCAGGGGGTGGGACTGAAGCTTTCTTT
TRBD2	.	TRBV14	TRBJ2-1	CASSQRGTSLNEQFF	TGTGCCAGCAGCCAACGAGGGACTAGCCTAAATGAGCAGTTCTTC
.	few	TRBV4-1	TRBJ2-3	CASSQDHPADTQYF	TGCGCCAGCAGCCAAGATCACCCCGCAGATACGCAGTATTTT
.	few	TRBV20-1	TRBJ2-7	CSALETGTEQYF	TGCAGTGCTCTAGAAACAGGGACCGAGCAGTACTTC
.	.	TRBV5-1	TRBJ2-5	CASSWVVEETQYF	TGCGCCAGCAGCTGGGTGGTGGAAGAGACCCAGTACTTC
.	.	TRBV20-1	TRBJ1-2	CSARTNPGVNYGYTF	TGCAGTGCTAGAACTAATCCAGGGGTTAACTATGGCTACACCTTC
TRBD1	few	TRBV15	TRBJ2-7	CATSTGTGGGEQYF	TGTGCCACCAGCACCGGGACAGGGGGAGGAGAGCAGTACTTC
.	.	TRBV6-5	TRBJ2-5	CASSGAVDKNPYELYF	TGTGCCAGCAGCGGGGCGGTGGACAAGAACCCCTACGAGCTGTACTTC
TRBD2	.	TRBV12-3/TRBV12-4	TRBJ2-1	CASSSAGELSYNEQFF	TGTGCCAGCAGTTCGGCGGGGGAACTCTCCTACAATGAGCAGTTCTTC
TRBD1	.	TRBV5-1	TRBJ1-1	CASSLARGRDTARNWDTEAFF	TGCGCCAGCAGCTTGGCTAGGGGGCGTGATACGGCCCGGAACTGGGACACTGAAGCTTTCTTT
TRBD2	.	TRBV9	TRBJ2-1	CASSVAGTSGLNSYNEQFF	TGTGCCAGCAGCGTAGCAGGGACTAGCGGGTTGAACTCCTACAATGAGCAGTTCTTC
.	.	TRBV27	TRBJ2-6	CASTSLLASGANVLTF	TGTGCCAGCACCTCACTACTAGCTTCTGGGGCCAACGTCCTGACTTTC
.	.	TRBV6-1	TRBJ2-7	CASSEWRGQYF	TGTGCCAGCAGTGAATGGCGGGGGCAGTACTTC
TRBD2	.	TRBV20-1	TRBJ2-5	CSAGTERLASPPGGETQYF	TGCAGTGCTGGAACAGAAAGGCTAGCGAGTCCCCCGGGAGGAGAGACCCAGTACTTC
.	many	TRBV12-3/TRBV12-4	TRBJ2-7	CASTMEGTYEQYF	TGTGCCAGCACCATGGAGGGGACCTACGAGCAGTACTTC
TRBD1	.	TRBV6-6	TRBJ1-1	CASSYSSTPTGVGAFF	TGTGCCAGCAGTTACTCGAGTACACCAACAGGGGTTGGAGCTTTCTTT
.	few	TRBV12-5	TRBJ2-1	CASGLSPSNEQFF	TGTGCTAGTGGTTTGTCCCCCTCAAATGAGCAGTTCTTC
TRBD1	.	TRBV5-1	TRBJ2-7	CASSTRRGQGYEQYF	TGCGCCAGCAGCACCCGCAGGGGGCAAGGCTACGAGCAGTACTTC
.	few	TRBV9	TRBJ1-2	CASSADINYGYTF	TGTGCCAGCAGCGCGGACATTAACTATGGCTACACCTTC
.	few	TRBV27	TRBJ1-1	CASQEGGMNTEAFF	TGTGCCAGTCAAGAGGGGGGGATGAACACTGAAGCTTTCTTT
TRBD2	few	TRBV20-1	TRBJ2-5	CSVTGLAGRETQYF	TGCAGTGTTACGGGGCTAGCGGGGCGGGAGACCCAGTACTTC
.	.	TRBV4-1	TRBJ2-1	CASRRAGGDEQFF	TGCGCCAGCAGACGGGCCGGAGGGGATGAGCAGTTCTTC
.	few	TRBV6-6	TRBJ2-7	CATVGGPYEQYF	TGTGCCACGGTGGGGGGACCCTACGAGCAGTACTTC
.	.	TRBV6-2/TRBV6-3	TRBJ2-5	CASRVWDQETQYF	TGTGCCAGCAGGGTTTGGGACCAAGAGACCCAGTACTTC
.	few	TRBV9	TRBJ2-7	CASSVGDVPNYEQYF	TGTGCCAGCAGCGTAGGGGACGTACCAAACTACGAGCAGTACTTC
.	.	TRBV28	TRBJ1-2	CVSSLGGGSLTNYGYTF	TGTGTCAGCAGTTTGGGGGGAGGATCCCTAACTAACTATGGCTACACCTTC
.	few	TRBV5-1	TRBJ2-3	CASSLAPSGTDTQYF	TGCGCCAGCAGCTTGGCCCCTAGCGGCACAGATACGCAGTATTTT
.	few	TRBV27	TRBJ2-5	CASSVRRPETQYF	TGTGCCAGCAGTGTAAGGCGACCAGAGACCCAGTACTTC